This TCR beta chain originates from a study of cytomegalovirus exposure and HLA in healthy donors. It was with 60 Vbeta and 13 Jbeta primers that the PCR ran. TCRdb's copy holds only in-frame clones and misses some; the assay was immunoSEQ multiplex PCR. The table lists about 160,000 clones, approximately 72% of them singletons. This CDR3 is built from 15 residues. V gave up 4 bases and J gave up 5 bases, with 14 bases separating them. Germline lookup yields CDR1 SGHTA and CDR2 FQGNSA. Sequences were obtained from PBMCs. The J gene is TRBJ1-4, the V gene TRBV7-2, with D hard to call. This clonotype was sampled from a man between 35 and 55 years old in good health and CMV-seropositive. This CDR3 reads CASSSRAGENEKLFF. The CDR3 bases are TGTGCCAGCAGCTCCCGCGCCGGGGAAAATGAAAAACTGTTTTTT.